The present entry profiles one TCR beta chain with its context. These data come from a study of blood T cells in healthy people across ages. The second PCR ran roughly 7 to 11 cycles with a sample-barcoded 5' primer and J-beta primers. TCRdb re-called the 5' RACE reads through MiXCR, storing one row per CDR3 protein. The data show over a million distinct CDR3 sequences, with around two fifths seen just once and 7.9% held by the top ten. The germline gives CDR1 GTSNPN, CDR2 SVGIG (reference sequence). The length of the CDR3 is 13 residues. The J segment lost 1 base and the V segment lost 2 bases, leaving 1 base of the junction unmatched.

Sequencing was performed on blood. The chain carries TRBV30 and TRBJ2-7; TRBD2 matches 8 bases. This TCR was sampled from a woman aged 18 to 35 in good health. The DNA of the CDR3 is TGTGCCTGGAGTCGGGGGGGTTCCTACGAGCAGTACTTC. It codes for CAWSRGGSYEQYF.